This passage covers 23 T cell receptor beta chains from one sample sequenced in a study of regulatory T cells in long-lasting Graves disease. Both iRepertoire HTBI primers and Arm-PCR of CDR3 regions were used to build the TCR beta libraries. TCRdb used MiXCR to reprocess the multiplex PCR reads, holding one entry per CDR3 protein. The top ten hold less than 25% of the sample, which has roughly 400,000 distinct CDR3 sequences, under 25% seen once. The time point: persistent/refractory GD, antithyroid drugs over 5 years with positive TRAb. There was RNA extracted from PBMCs, and the TCR library was made from it. The specimen comprised peripheral blood mononuclear cells (PBMCs), sampled when the disease was refractory, from a patient treated with antithyroid drugs. The origin of the receptors is a female donor with Graves disease.

This clonotype was counted once. V is TRBV20-1 and J is TRBJ2-1; TRBD2 matches at 11 bases. J was trimmed by 4 bases and V by 0 bases; bases with no gene match: 5. The CDR3 has 16 residues. The germline gives CDR1 DFQATT, CDR2 SNEGSKA (reference sequence). CDR3 sequence (DNA): TGCAGTGCTAGAGATCTGACTAGCGGGGATTACAATGAGCAGTTCTTC. Its translation: CSARDLTSGDYNEQFF.

This clonotype showed up many times. The CDR3 DNA is TGTGCCAGCTCACCACTACAGGGCGCGGAGACCCAGTACTTC. Protein sequence: CASSPLQGAETQYF. V gene TRBV18 combines with J gene TRBJ2-5; D is perhaps TRBD1 (6 bases). V dropped 1 base and J dropped 5 bases, with 11 bases sitting between them. CDR3 length equals 14 residues. Per the germline V gene, CDR1 is KGHSH and CDR2 is LQKENI.

This clonotype was recorded only once. The chain joins TRBV7-9 to TRBJ1-1, with TRBD1 as a possible D gene (5 bases). There are 18 residues in the CDR3. Germline V gives CDR1 SEHNR, CDR2 FQNEAQ (reference sequence). The V gene lost 1 base and the J gene lost 1 base, with 19 bases spanning the gap. In DNA, the CDR3 is TGTGCCAGCAGCTTAGTTTTGGGGCGGGGCAGTCGGAACACTGAAGCTTTCTTT. It yields the protein CASSLVLGRGSRNTEAFF.

CDR3 nucleotide sequence: TGTGCCAGCAGCGTAGAAATCATCGGGACAGGCGGTTACGAGCAGTACTTC. Translated: CASSVEIIGTGGYEQYF. The chain combines TRBV9 with TRBJ2-7; 8 bases fit TRBD1. This CDR3 is built from 17 residues. Trimming took 0 bases from V and 4 from J; bases not matched to a gene: 12. Germline V gene data show CDR1 as SGDLS and CDR2 as YYNGEE.

The chain uses TRBV9 and TRBJ2-2; a possible D gene is TRBD2 (5 bases). This CDR3 spans 14 amino acids. The germline V gene has CDR1 SGDLS and CDR2 YYNGEE. Between the trimmed V and J ends, which lost 4 bases and 4 bases, there was a span of 11 bases. CDR3 region: CASSIGGFTGELFF. DNA of the CDR3: TGTGCCAGCAGCATAGGAGGATTCACCGGGGAGCTGTTTTTT.

This clonotype was detected many times. This chain joins TRBV30 and TRBJ1-4; the match to TRBD1 covers 8 bases. The V gene's germline CDR1 is GTSNPN and CDR2 SVGIG (reference sequence). V shed 4 bases, J shed 7 bases, and the junction held 2 bases outside the gene matches. The CDR3 totals 12 residues. The DNA for the CDR3 is TGTGCCTGGACAGGGGGCAGTGAAAAACTGTTTTTT. As protein: CAWTGGSEKLFF.

This clonotype was seen many times. The chain employs TRBV7-9 and TRBJ2-7, with D possibly matching TRBD1 (6 bases). The ends were cut back, 5 bases at V and 2 bases at J, with 16 bases in the middle. The germline CDR1 and CDR2 sequences are SEHNR and FQNEAQ (reference sequence). This CDR3 has 15 amino acids. The CDR3, as DNA: TGTGCCAGCAGCCCATCTCAGGGGAAGGCCTACGAGCAGTACTTC. Encoded protein: CASSPSQGKAYEQYF.

Many counts were recorded for this clonotype. J is TRBJ2-7 and V is TRBV12-3 or TRBV12-4; D is uncertain. V was trimmed by 4 bases and J by 2 bases, leaving 9 bases between them. This CDR3 has 13 amino acids. This chain's CDR3 is CASSWAVTYEQYF. For the CDR3, the DNA is TGTGCCAGCAGTTGGGCCGTAACCTACGAGCAGTACTTC.

Comments on this clonotype: The junction departs from germline at one end; a sequencing error may be responsible. The chain uses TRBV6-2 or TRBV6-3 and TRBJ2-2; D may match TRBD1 or TRBD2 (5 bases each). Germline CDR1 and CDR2: MNHEY and SVGEGT. The CDR3 length is 15 residues. The CDR3, as DNA: TGCGCCAGCAGTGAGTCGTTCGAGGGGAACGGGGAGCTGTTTTTT. Translating gives CASSESFEGNGELFF.

This clonotype was seen only a few times. This chain connects TRBV30 to TRBJ1-6, with D tentatively TRBD1 (5 bases). Trimming cost V 3 bases and J 13 bases, with 16 bases left between them. Germline V lookup: CDR1 GTSNPN, CDR2 SVGIG (reference sequence). The CDR3 runs to 13 residues. CDR3 residues: CAWSRDDTGPLHF. CDR3 DNA sequence: TGTGCCTGGAGCCGGGACGATACTGGGCCCCTCCACTTT.

A few counts support this clonotype. The rearrangement joins TRBV30 to TRBJ1-1; no firm D call. This CDR3 is built from 13 residues. The germline gives CDR1 GTSNPN, CDR2 SVGIG (reference sequence). V was cut by 2 bases and J by 3 bases, with 10 bases left in between. The CDR3, as DNA: TGTGCCTGGAGTCGACGGGCAGACACTGAAGCTTTCTTT. Translating gives CAWSRRADTEAFF. The full variable domain, its missing parts supplied by reference TRBV30 and TRBJ1-1, is SQTIHQWPATLVQPVGSPLSLECTVEGTSNPNLYWYRQAAGRGLQLLFYSVGIGQISSEVPQNLSASRPQDRQFILSSKKLLLSDSGFYLCAWSRRADTEAFFGQGTRLTVV.

There are many counts of this clonotype. This chain links TRBV7-9 with TRBJ1-4, with D uncertain. The CDR3 sequence is 15 residues long. From germline, CDR1 is SEHNR and CDR2 FQNEAQ (reference sequence). With 1 base removed from V and 0 bases from J, the gap between germline ends came to 6 bases. The CDR3 sequence is CASSLEDATNEKLFF. CDR3 in DNA: TGTGCCAGCAGCTTAGAGGATGCAACTAATGAAAAACTGTTTTTT.

In this sample, this clonotype turned up many times. The CDR3 bases are TGTGCCAGCAGACACAGGGAGAATCAGCCCCAGCATTTT. Translation: CASRHRENQPQHF. The chain has TRBV6-1 and TRBJ1-5, with D possibly TRBD1 on 6 matching bases. The germline CDR1 and CDR2 sequences are MNHNS and SASEGT. The CDR3 totals 13 residues. V was clipped by 6 bases and J by 4 bases, with 10 bases between them.

The J gene is TRBJ2-6, the V gene TRBV6-5, with a possible D match to TRBD2 (6 bases). Trimming pared 2 bases from V and 0 bases from J, leaving 17 bases between. Germline V gene lookup returns CDR1 MNHEY and CDR2 SVGAGI. The CDR3 spans 19 residues. DNA of the CDR3: TGTGCCAGCAGTTACATGAGGGTAGCGGCCCTCTCTGGGGCCAACGTCCTGACTTTC. Its translation is CASSYMRVAALSGANVLTF.

This clonotype was counted a few times. This chain links TRBV7-2 with TRBJ2-7, with TRBD2 as a possible D gene (5 bases). The CDR3 has 15 amino acids. Germline V gene data show CDR1 as SGHTA and CDR2 as FQGNSA. V dropped 1 base and J dropped 7 bases, with 17 bases sitting between them. Here the CDR3 DNA reads TGTGCCAGCAGCTTAGGGCCAGCGAGAGGGAGTGAGCAGTACTTC. It is translated as CASSLGPARGSEQYF.

V usage is TRBV5-1 and J usage is TRBJ2-7, with 11 bases aligning to TRBD1. V shed 4 bases, J shed 6 bases, and the junction held 9 bases outside the gene matches. Germline values: CDR1 SGHRS, CDR2 YFSETQ. The CDR3 extends over 15 amino acids. CDR3 in amino acids: CASSTKGQGASEQYF. The CDR3, as DNA: TGCGCCAGCAGCACAAAAGGACAGGGGGCCTCCGAGCAGTACTTC.

V is TRBV6-2 or TRBV6-3 and J is TRBJ1-5; no clear D. Between the trimmed V and J ends, which lost 0 bases and 2 bases, there was a span of 8 bases. This CDR3 contains 15 residues. Looked up from germline, CDR1 is MNHEY and CDR2 is SVGEGT. The CDR3 protein is CASSYSGRGNQPQHF. The DNA for the CDR3 is TGTGCCAGCAGTTACTCTGGGAGAGGCAATCAGCCCCAGCATTTT.

This clonotype came up a few times. The V call is TRBV6-4, the J call TRBJ2-7, with D unclear. This CDR3 has 15 residues. V was cut by 6 bases and J by 3 bases, with 18 bases left in between. Germline V CDR1 and CDR2: MRHNA, SNTAGT. The CDR3 loop is CASRTIDVMCYEQYF. CDR3 in DNA: TGTGCCAGCAGAACTATCGACGTTATGTGCTACGAGCAGTACTTC.

As regards this clonotype: This may be a read error, as it is one base from a much larger clone. The rearrangement uses TRBV20-1 and TRBJ2-7; maybe TRBD2 (5 bases). Germline assignment: CDR1 DFQATT and CDR2 SNEGSKA (reference sequence). The CDR3 is 14 residues long. Trimming pared 3 bases from V and 5 bases from J, leaving 17 bases between. As DNA, the CDR3 is TGCAGTGCTAGCCCTTCGGAGGAGGAGCACGAGCAGTACTTC. It encodes CSASPSEEEHEQYF.

This clonotype was seen only a few times. This rearrangement joins TRBV29-1 to TRBJ1-2, with D maybe TRBD1 (6 bases). Germline V gene sequence: CDR1 SQVTM, CDR2 ANQGSEA. The CDR3 loop spans 12 amino acids. The V gene lost 7 bases and the J gene lost 7 bases, with 16 bases spanning the gap. The CDR3 region is CSATTGFSGYTF. CDR3 nucleotide sequence: TGCAGCGCTACTACAGGGTTCAGTGGCTACACCTTC.

The genes are TRBV5-1 and TRBJ1-6; 11 bases line up with TRBD1. Trimming removed 4 bases from V and 0 bases from J; junction bases left unmatched: 6. The CDR3 length is 18 residues. Germline loops: CDR1 SGHRS, CDR2 YFSETQ. CDR3 loop: CASSPGTGGGSYNSPLHF. Written as DNA, the CDR3 is TGCGCCAGCAGCCCCGGGACAGGGGGTGGCTCCTATAATTCACCCCTCCACTTT.

The gene calls are TRBV6-9 and TRBJ1-6; a weak D match, TRBD1 (6 bases). Per the germline V gene, CDR1 is MNHGY and CDR2 is SVAAGI. The V and J ends lost 4 bases and 0 bases respectively, with 16 bases between them. The CDR3 is made up of 18 amino acids. The CDR3 DNA is TGTGCCAGCAGTTCCACCTCGCGAGGGGGCTCCTATAATTCACCCCTCCACTTT. Encoded protein: CASSSTSRGGSYNSPLHF.

This clonotype was counted many times. The J gene is TRBJ1-4, the V gene TRBV2; 7 positions match TRBD1. The junction had 5 bases not matched to a gene; V was cut back by 5 bases and J by 8 bases. The CDR3 is made up of 13 amino acids. The germline gives CDR1 SNHLY, CDR2 FYNNEI. The DNA of the CDR3 is TGTGCCAGCAGTCCGACAGGGATGGAAAAACTGTTTTTT. Translated: CASSPTGMEKLFF.